This T cell receptor beta chain was obtained from a study of blood T cell repertoires in COVID-19. Study details: Material from acute and convalescent COVID-19 was sourced from the United States, Italy and Spain. T cells, B-cell-depleted T cells, or PBMCs supplied cDNA or gDNA.

Authors' processing steps: Amplifying reference gene primers gave estimates of nucleated cell counts. Repertoires were generated with immunoSEQ multiplex PCR, while TCRdb's copy carries only in-frame clones and drops some. Clone size and the V and J calls come from that table; the DNA yielded D and trimming. The table has roughly 160,000 clones, 86% seen once. With 1 base removed from V and 5 bases from J, the gap between germline ends came to 9 bases. CDR1 is MNHNS and CDR2 is SASEGT in the germline V gene. This CDR3 has 14 amino acids. The sequence was collected from a man in his fifties or sixties with active or convalescent COVID-19. The chain joins TRBV6-1 to TRBJ1-5; no reliable D call. Sequencing was performed on peripheral blood. The CDR3 loop reads CASSEVTNYQPQHF. The CDR3 coding sequence is TGTGCCAGCAGTGAAGTGACAAATTATCAGCCCCAGCATTTT.